What follows are 8 T cell receptor beta chains derived from one specimen sequenced in a study of T cell clusters in autoimmune cytopenias. TRB rearrangements were amplified by touch-down multiplex PCR with mixed TRB-A/B primers. Following a re-call of the multiplex PCR reads, TCRdb has one entry per CDR3 protein and lacks DNA. The repertoire table contains fewer than 4,000 distinct CDR3 sequences. Some 38,000 genome equivalents of blood DNA were amplified for TRB. This sample was also put to use in a study of T cell repertoires in aging, cancer and after chemotherapy.

Sequences were obtained from peripheral blood. Every receptor here comes from a human donor in good health.

The rearrangement links TRBV11-2 to TRBJ2-1; with no DNA, the TCRdb D assignment of TRBD2 cannot be verified. Germline V gene data show CDR1 as SGHAT and CDR2 as FQNNGV. This CDR3 comprises 14 residues. The CDR3 here is CASSPRTSDNEQFF.

This sequence joins TRBV4-3 and TRBJ1-2. CDR3 length: 15 amino acids. Germline lookup yields CDR1 LGHNA and CDR2 YSLEER. The CDR3: CASSQDSGRIDGYTF.

This chain links TRBV4-3 with TRBJ1-1; lacking DNA, the TRBD1 call made by TCRdb goes unchecked. The CDR3 runs to 13 residues. Germline values: CDR1 LGHNA, CDR2 YSLEER. The CDR3 is CASSQTGNTEAFF.

The J gene is TRBJ2-2, the V gene TRBV7-2; absent DNA, TCRdb's TRBD1 call cannot be checked. The length of the CDR3 is 16 residues. CDR1 SGHTA and CDR2 FQGNSA come from the germline V gene. The CDR3 protein is CASSLGPRGRTGELFF.

The chain links TRBV6-1 to TRBJ2-7. Germline assignment: CDR1 MNHNS and CDR2 SASEGT. The CDR3 runs 12 residues. CDR3 protein: CASSSRYYEQYF.

The rearrangement uses TRBV6-2 or TRBV6-3 and TRBJ1-5; TCRdb indicates TRBD1, and absent DNA this call remains unverified. The length of the CDR3 is 19 residues. Germline V gene sequence: CDR1 MNHEY, CDR2 SVGEGT. This CDR3 is CASSYPVRGGEQSRQPQHF.

The rearrangement links TRBV28 to TRBJ2-1; TCRdb's D gene call, TRBD2, goes unchecked for lack of DNA. The CDR3 is 16 amino acids. Germline loops: CDR1 MDHEN, CDR2 SYDVKM. This CDR3 reads CASSLGTSGRFNEQFF.

This clonotype counts as medium-sized by frequency. The chain couples TRBV27 to TRBJ1-5. The CDR3 extends over 13 amino acids. The germline V gene has CDR1 MNHEY and CDR2 SMNVEV (reference sequence). The CDR3 protein is CASSLNGGLAQHF.